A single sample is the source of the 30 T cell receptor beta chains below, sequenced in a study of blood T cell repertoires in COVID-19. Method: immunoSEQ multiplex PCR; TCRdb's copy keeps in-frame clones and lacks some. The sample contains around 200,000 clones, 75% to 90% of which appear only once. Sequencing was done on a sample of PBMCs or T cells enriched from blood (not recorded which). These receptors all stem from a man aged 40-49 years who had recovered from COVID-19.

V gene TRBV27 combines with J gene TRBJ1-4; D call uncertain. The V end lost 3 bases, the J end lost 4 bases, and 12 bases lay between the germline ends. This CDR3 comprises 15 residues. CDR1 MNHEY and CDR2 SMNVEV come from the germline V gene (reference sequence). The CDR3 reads CASSLSRIYNEKLFF. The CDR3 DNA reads TGTGCCAGCAGTTTGAGCAGGATTTATAATGAAAAACTGTTTTTT.

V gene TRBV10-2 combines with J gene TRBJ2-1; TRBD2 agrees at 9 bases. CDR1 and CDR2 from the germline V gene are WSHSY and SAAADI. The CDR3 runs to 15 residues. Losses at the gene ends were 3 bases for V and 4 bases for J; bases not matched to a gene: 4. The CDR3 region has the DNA TGCGCCAGCAGTGAACGTAGCGGGAGTTACAATGAGCAGTTCTTC. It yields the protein CASSERSGSYNEQFF.

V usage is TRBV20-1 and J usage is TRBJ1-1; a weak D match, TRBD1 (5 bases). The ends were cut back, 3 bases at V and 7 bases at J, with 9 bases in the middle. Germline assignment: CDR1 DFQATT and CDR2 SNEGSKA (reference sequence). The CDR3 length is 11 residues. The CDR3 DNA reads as TGCAGTGCTAGGTTGACAGTTGAAGCTTTCTTT. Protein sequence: CSARLTVEAFF.

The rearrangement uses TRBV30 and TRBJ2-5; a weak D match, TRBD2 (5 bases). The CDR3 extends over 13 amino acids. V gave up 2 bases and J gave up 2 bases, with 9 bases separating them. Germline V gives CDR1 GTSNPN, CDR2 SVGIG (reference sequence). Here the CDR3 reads CAWSRSGQETQYF. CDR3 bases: TGTGCCTGGAGTAGAAGCGGACAAGAGACCCAGTACTTC.

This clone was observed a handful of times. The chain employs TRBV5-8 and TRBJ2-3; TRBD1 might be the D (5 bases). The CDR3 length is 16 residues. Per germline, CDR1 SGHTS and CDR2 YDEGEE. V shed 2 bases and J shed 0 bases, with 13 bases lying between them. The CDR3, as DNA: TGTGCCAGCAGCTTCAATCGACAGTTTAGCACAGATACGCAGTATTTT. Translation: CASSFNRQFSTDTQYF.

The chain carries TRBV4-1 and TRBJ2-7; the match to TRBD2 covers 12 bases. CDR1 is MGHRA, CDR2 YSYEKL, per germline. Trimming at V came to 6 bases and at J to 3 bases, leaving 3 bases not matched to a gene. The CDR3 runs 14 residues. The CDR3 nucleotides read TGCGCCAGCAGACCGACTAGCGGGAGCTACGAGCAGTACTTC. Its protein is CASRPTSGSYEQYF.

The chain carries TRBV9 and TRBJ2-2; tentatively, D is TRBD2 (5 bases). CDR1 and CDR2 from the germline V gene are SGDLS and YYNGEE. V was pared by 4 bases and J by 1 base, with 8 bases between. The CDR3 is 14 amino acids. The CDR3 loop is CASSNGKNTGELFF. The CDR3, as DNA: TGTGCCAGCAGCAACGGGAAGAACACCGGGGAGCTGTTTTTT.

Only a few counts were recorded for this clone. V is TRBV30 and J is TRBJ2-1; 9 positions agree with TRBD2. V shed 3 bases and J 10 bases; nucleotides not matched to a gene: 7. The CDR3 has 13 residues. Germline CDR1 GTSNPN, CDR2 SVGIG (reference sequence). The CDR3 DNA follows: TGTGCCTGGAGGTTCAGCGGGAGGAGGGAGCAGTTCTTC. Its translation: CAWRFSGRREQFF. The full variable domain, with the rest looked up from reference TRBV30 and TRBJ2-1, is SQTIHQWPATLVQPVGSPLSLECTVEGTSNPNLYWYRQAAGRGLQLLFYSVGIGQISSEVPQNLSASRPQDRQFILSSKKLLLSDSGFYLCAWRFSGRREQFFGPGTRLTVL.

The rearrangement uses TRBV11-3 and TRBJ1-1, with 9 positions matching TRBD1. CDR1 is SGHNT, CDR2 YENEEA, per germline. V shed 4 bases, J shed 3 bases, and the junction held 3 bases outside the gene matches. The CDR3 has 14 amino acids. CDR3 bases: TGTGCCAGCAGCTACAGGGGGCTGGACACTGAAGCTTTCTTT. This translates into CASSYRGLDTEAFF.

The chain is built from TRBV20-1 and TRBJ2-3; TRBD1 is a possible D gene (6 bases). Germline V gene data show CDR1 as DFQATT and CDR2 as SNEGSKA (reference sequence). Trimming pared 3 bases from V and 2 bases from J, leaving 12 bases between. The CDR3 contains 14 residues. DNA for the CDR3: TGCAGTGCTAGTGGACAGCGTGCCACAGATACGCAGTATTTT. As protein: CSASGQRATDTQYF.

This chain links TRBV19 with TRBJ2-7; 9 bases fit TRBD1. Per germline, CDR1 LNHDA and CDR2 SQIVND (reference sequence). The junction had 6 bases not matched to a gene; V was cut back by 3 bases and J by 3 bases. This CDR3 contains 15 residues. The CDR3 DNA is TGTGCCAGTAGTATGGCGGGACAGGGCTTCTACGAGCAGTACTTC. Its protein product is CASSMAGQGFYEQYF.

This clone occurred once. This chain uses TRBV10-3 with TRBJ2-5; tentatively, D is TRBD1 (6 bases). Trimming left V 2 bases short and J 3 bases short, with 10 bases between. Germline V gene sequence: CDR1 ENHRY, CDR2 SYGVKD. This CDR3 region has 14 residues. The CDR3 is CAISELGAKETQYF. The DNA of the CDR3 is TGTGCCATCAGTGAGCTGGGGGCGAAAGAGACCCAGTACTTC.

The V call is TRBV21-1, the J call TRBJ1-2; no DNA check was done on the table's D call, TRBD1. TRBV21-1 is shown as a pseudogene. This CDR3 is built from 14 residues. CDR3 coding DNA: TGTGCCAGCAGCAAAGAACCAGGGGCTCTAGGCTACACCTTC. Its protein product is CASSKEPGALGYTF.

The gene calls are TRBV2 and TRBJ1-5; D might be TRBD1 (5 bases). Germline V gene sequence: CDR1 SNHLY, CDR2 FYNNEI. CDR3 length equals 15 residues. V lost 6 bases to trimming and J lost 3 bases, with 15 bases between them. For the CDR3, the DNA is TGTGCCAGCAGCCAGGGTCCGCTCTCCAATCAGCCCCAGCATTTT. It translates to CASSQGPLSNQPQHF. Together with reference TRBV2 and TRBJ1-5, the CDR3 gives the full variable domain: EPEVTQTPSHQVTQMGQEVILRCVPISNHLYFYWYRQILGQKVEFLVSFYNNEISEKSEIFDDQFSVERPDGSNFTLKIRSTKLEDSAMYFCASSQGPLSNQPQHFGDGTRLSIL.

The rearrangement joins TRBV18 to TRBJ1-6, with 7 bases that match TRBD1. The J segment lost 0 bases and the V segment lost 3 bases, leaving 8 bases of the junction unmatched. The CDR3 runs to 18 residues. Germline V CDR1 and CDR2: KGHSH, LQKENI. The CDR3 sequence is CASSPRGQGSSYNSPLHF. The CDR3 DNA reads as TGTGCCAGCTCACCGAGGGGGCAGGGAAGCTCCTATAATTCACCCCTCCACTTT.

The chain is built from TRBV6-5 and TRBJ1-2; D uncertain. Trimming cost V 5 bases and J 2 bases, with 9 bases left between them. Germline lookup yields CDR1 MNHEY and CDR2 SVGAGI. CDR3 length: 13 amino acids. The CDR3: CASSPQTNYGYTF. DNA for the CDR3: TGTGCCAGCAGTCCACAGACGAACTATGGCTACACCTTC.

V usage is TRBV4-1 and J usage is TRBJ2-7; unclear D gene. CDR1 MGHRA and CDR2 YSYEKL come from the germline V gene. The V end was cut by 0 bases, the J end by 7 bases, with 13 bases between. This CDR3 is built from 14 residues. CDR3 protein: CASSQEESTLEQYF. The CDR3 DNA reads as TGCGCCAGCAGCCAAGAGGAGTCTACCTTGGAGCAGTACTTC.

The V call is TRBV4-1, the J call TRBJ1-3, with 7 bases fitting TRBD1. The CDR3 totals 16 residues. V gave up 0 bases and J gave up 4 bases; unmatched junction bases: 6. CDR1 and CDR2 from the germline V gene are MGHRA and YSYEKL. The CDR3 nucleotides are TGCGCCAGCAGCCAAGACGAGGGGGCAGGGGGAAACACCATATATTTT. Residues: CASSQDEGAGGNTIYF.

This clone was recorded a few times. CDR3 DNA sequence: TGTGCCAGCAGCGTAGGGCAGGAAAACGCGGCTTTCTTT. The encoded protein is CASSVGQENAAFF. The chain recombines TRBV9 with TRBJ1-1; no definite D call. Germline CDR1 is SGDLS and CDR2 is YYNGEE. V lost 0 bases and J lost 11, with 14 bases in between. The CDR3 is 13 amino acids.

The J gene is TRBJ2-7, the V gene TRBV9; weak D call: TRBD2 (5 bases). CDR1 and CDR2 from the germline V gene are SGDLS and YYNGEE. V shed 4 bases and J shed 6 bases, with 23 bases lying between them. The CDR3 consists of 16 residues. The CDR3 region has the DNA TGTGCCAGCAGCTTTCAGACCGGAACCCCCGCGGGCGAGCAGTACTTC. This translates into CASSFQTGTPAGEQYF.

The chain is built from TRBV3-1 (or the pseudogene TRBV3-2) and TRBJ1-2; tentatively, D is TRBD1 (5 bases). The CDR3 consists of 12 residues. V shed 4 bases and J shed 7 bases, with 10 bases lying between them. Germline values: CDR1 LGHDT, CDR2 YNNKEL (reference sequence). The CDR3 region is CASSRGEAGYTF. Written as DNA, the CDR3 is TGTGCCAGCAGCCGAGGGGAGGCTGGCTACACCTTC.

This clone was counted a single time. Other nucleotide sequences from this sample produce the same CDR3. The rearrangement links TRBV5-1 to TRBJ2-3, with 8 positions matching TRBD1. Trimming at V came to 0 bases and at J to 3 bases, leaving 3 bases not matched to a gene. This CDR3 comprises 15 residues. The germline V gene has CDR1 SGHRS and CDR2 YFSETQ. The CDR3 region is CASSLDRGSTDTQYF. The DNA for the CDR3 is TGCGCCAGCAGCTTGGACAGGGGGTCTACAGATACGCAGTATTTT.

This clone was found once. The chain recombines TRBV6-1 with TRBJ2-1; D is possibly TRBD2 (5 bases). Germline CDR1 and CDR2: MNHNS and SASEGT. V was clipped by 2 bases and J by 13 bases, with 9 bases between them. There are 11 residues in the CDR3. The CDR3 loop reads CASSENGNQFF. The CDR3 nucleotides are TGTGCCAGCAGTGAAAACGGGAATCAGTTCTTC.

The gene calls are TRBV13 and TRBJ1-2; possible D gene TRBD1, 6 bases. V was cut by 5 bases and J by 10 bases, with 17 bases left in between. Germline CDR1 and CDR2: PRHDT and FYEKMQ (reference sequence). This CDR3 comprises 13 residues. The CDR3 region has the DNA TGTGCCAGCAGCCCCGGGACATCATCTTTCTACACCTTC. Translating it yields CASSPGTSSFYTF.

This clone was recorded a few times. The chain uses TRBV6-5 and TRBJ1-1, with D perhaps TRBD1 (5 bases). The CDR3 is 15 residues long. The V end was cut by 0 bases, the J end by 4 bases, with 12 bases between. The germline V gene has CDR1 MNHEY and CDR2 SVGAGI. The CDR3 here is CASSYSSVGGTEAFF. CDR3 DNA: TGTGCCAGCAGTTACTCTTCTGTGGGGGGCACTGAAGCTTTCTTT.

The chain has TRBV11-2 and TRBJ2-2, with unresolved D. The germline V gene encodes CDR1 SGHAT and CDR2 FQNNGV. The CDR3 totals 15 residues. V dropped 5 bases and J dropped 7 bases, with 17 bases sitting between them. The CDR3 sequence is CASSSGQTTGGELFF. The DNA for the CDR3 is TGTGCCAGCAGCAGTGGCCAAACGACGGGCGGGGAGCTGTTTTTT.

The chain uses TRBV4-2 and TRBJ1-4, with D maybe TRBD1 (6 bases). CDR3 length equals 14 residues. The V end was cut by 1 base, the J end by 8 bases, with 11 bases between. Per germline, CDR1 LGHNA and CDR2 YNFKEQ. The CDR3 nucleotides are TGTGCCAGCAGCCAAGGAATCAGGGGCGAAAAACTGTTTTTT. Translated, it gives CASSQGIRGEKLFF.

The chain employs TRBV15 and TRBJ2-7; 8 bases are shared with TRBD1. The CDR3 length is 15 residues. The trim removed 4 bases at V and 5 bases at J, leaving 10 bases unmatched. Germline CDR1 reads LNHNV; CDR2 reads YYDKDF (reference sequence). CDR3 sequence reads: CATSTPRTGRDEQYF. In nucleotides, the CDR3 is TGTGCCACCAGCACCCCCCGGACAGGGCGGGACGAGCAGTACTTC.

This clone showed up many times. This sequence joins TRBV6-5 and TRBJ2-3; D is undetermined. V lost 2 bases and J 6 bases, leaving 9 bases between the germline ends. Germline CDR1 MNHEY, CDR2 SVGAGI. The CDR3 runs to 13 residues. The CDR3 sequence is CASSYGHSDTQYF. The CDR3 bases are TGTGCCAGCAGTTACGGCCATTCCGATACGCAGTATTTT.

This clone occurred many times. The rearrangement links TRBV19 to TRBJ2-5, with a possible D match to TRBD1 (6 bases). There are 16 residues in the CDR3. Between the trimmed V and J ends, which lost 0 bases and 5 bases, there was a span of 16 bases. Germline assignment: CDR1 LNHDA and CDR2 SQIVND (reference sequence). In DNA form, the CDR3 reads TGTGCCAGTAGTATAGATCAAGACAGGCGGTGGGAGACCCAGTACTTC. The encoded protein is CASSIDQDRRWETQYF.